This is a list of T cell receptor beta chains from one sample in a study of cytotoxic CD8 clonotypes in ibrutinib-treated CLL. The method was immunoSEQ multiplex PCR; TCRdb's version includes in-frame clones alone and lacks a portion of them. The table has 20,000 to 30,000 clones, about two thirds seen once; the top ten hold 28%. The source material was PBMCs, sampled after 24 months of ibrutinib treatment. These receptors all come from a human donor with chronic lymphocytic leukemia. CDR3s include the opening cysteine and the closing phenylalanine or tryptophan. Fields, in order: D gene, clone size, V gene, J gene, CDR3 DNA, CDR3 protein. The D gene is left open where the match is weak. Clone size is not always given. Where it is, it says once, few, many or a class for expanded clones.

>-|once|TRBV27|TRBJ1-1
TGTGCCAGCAGTCGCTACCGGACTAACCGCCCGAACACTGAAGCTTTCTTT
CASSRYRTNRPNTEAFF
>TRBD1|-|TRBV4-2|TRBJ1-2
TGTGCCAGCAGCCGCGGGACAGGGGCGGACTATGGCTACACCTTC
CASSRGTGADYGYTF
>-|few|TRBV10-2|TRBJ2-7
TGCGCCGGAGGGGGGGGACCGGCGTACGAGCAGTACTTC
CAGGGGPAYEQYF
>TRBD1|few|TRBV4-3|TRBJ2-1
TGCGCCAGCAGCCGGGAAACAGGGGACAATGAGCAGTTCTTC
CASSRETGDNEQFF
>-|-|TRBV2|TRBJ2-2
TGTGCCAGCAGTGAATGGGACTTTAACACCGGGGAGCTGTTTTTT
CASSEWDFNTGELFF
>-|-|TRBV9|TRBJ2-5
TGTGCCAGCAGTACTACAGGGTCACGGGAGACCCAGTACTTC
CASSTTGSRETQYF
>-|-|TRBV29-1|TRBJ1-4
TGCAGCGTTGTAGGGGTGTCAACTAATGAAAAACTGTTTTTT
CSVVGVSTNEKLFF
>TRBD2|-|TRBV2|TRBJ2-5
TGTGCCAGCAGTGCTAGCGGGGAAGAGACCCAGTACTTC
CASSASGEETQYF
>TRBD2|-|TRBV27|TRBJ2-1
TGTGCCAGCAGTTTATGGGGGGGGGAATACAATGAGCAGTTCTTC
CASSLWGGEYNEQFF
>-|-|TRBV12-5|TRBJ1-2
TGTGCTAGTGGTTTGCCCCTCCAGGGAAAAGGGGGCTACACCTTC
CASGLPLQGKGGYTF
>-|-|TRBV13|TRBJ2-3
TGTGCCAGCAGCTTAGGAAGGGGAGATACGCAGTATTTT
CASSLGRGDTQYF
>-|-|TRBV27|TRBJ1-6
TGTGCCAGCAGTTTATCTCGGGATAGAGGTAATTCACCCCTCCACTTT
CASSLSRDRGNSPLHF
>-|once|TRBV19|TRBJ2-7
TGTGCCAGTAGTATAGATAACAGGTTAATCCGCGAGCAGTACTTC
CASSIDNRLIREQYF
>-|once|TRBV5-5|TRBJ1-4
TGTGCCAGCAGTCCGGACTCAGGAAAGGGGGAAAAACTGTTTTTT
CASSPDSGKGEKLFF
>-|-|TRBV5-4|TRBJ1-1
TGTGCCAGCAGCTTGGACAGGGCGAACACTGAAGCTTTCTTT
CASSLDRANTEAFF
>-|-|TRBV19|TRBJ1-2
TGTGCCAGTACCCGGACGGAATATGGCTACACCTTC
CASTRTEYGYTF
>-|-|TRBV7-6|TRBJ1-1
TGTGCCAGCAGATCCTCCGTTCGGGACACTGAAGCTTTCTTT
CASRSSVRDTEAFF
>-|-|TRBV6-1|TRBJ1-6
TGTGCCAGCAGGACAGGCTCCTATAATTCACCCCTCCACTTT
CASRTGSYNSPLHF
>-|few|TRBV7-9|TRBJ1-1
TGTGCCAGCAGCATCGGGCGGAGCACTGAAGCTTTCTTT
CASSIGRSTEAFF
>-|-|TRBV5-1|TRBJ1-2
TGCGCCAGCAGCCCATCGGTGGGCGGCTATGGCTACACCTTC
CASSPSVGGYGYTF
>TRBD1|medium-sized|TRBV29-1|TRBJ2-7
TGCAGCGCCGGGACAGGGGAAGATGGCGAGCAGTACTTC
CSAGTGEDGEQYF
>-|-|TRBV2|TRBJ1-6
TGTGCCAGCACGCGACAGGACTCCTATAATTCACCCCTCCACTTT
CASTRQDSYNSPLHF
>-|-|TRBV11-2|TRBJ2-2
TGTGCCAGCAGCTTAGGGCAGGGAGACACCGGGGAGCTGTTTTTT
CASSLGQGDTGELFF
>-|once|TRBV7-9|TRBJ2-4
TGTGCCAGCAGCTTAGGTAACAAAAACATTCAGTACTTC
CASSLGNKNIQYF
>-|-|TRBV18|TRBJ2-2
TGTGCCAGCTCACCGCGAATAGGGACCCATGTTACCGGGGAGCTGTTTTTT
CASSPRIGTHVTGELFF
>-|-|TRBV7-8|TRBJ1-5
TGTGCCAGCAGCTCCATCAGGGGAGGGCAGCCCCAGCATTTT
CASSSIRGGQPQHF
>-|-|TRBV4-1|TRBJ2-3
TGCGCCAGCAGCCACCGGGTGGGGCCCTTAGATACGCAGTATTTT
CASSHRVGPLDTQYF
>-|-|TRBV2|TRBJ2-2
TGTGCCAGCAGCCTCGCGAACACCGGGGAGCTGTTTTTT
CASSLANTGELFF
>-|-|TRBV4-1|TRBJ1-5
TGCGCCAGCAGCCAAGAATGGGTTGACTATCAGCCCCAGCATTTT
CASSQEWVDYQPQHF
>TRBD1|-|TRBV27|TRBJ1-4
TGTGCCAGCAGCCTGGGACAGGGACCTGAAAAACTGTTTTTT
CASSLGQGPEKLFF
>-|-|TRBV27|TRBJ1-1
TGTGCCAGCAGTTTCATGGGAGCTGAAGCTTTCTTT
CASSFMGAEAFF
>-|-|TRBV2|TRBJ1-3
TGTGCCAGCAGTGAAGCGCTAGGGGGTCGGGGAAACACCATATATTTT
CASSEALGGRGNTIYF
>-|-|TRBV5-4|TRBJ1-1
TGTGCCAGCAGCTTGGCTGTGCTCCGGGGGTCCCGGAACACTGAAGCTTTCTTT
CASSLAVLRGSRNTEAFF
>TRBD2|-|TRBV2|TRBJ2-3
TGTGCCAGCAGTACTAGCGGGGGATATACGCAGTATTTT
CASSTSGGYTQYF
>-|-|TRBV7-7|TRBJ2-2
TGTGCCGTCTCCCCAGGAGAACAGAACGGGGAGCTGTTTTTT
CAVSPGEQNGELFF
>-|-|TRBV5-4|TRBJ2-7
TGTGCCAGCAGCTTGATGGCCACCGAGCAGTACTTC
CASSLMATEQYF
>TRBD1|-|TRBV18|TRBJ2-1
TGTGCCAGCTCACCGAGTGCCGGGACAGACAACTACAATGAGCAGTTCTTC
CASSPSAGTDNYNEQFF
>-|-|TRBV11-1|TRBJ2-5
TGTGCCGTCTCGCGAGACGGCAAAGAGACCCAGTACTTC
CAVSRDGKETQYF
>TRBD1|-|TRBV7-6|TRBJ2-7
TGTGCCAGCAGCTTAAGGCAGGGGGTCGAGCAGTACTTC
CASSLRQGVEQYF
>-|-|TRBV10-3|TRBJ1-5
TGTGCCATCAGTGAGCCAGAAGTAGGTCAGCCCCAGCATTTT
CAISEPEVGQPQHF
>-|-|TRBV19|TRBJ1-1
TGTGCCAGTATATCCGGGTTGGCTGAGAACACTGAAGCTTTCTTT
CASISGLAENTEAFF
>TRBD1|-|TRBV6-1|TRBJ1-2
TGTGCCAGCAGTGAGGTCGGGACAGGGGCCGGCTACACCTTC
CASSEVGTGAGYTF